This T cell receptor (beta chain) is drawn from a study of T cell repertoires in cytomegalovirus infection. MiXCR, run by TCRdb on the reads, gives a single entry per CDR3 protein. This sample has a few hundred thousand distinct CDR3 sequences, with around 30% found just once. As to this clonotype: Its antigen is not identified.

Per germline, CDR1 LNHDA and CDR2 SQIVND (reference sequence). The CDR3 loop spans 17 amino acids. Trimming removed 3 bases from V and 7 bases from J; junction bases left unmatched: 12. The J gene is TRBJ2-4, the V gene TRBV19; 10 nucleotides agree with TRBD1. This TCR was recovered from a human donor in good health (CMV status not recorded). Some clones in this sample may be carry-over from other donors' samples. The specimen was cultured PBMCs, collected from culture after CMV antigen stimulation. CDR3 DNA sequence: TGTGCCAGTAGTATTGTTTCGGGGACAGGGGTTATGAACATTCAGTACTTC. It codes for CASSIVSGTGVMNIQYF.